Listed below are T cell receptor beta chains from one sample, sequenced in a study of CD8 T cells in ankylosing spondylitis. Each CDR3 protein gets one entry after TCRdb re-called the 5' RACE reads with MiXCR. The sample has 750,000 to 850,000 distinct CDR3 sequences; 12% are singletons. Sequencing was performed on blood, either unsorted or a sorted T cell fraction (not recorded which). The origin of the receptors is a male donor with ankylosing spondylitis. Each CDR3 is given with its conserved first and last residue. The order of the fields is V gene, J gene, D gene, clone size, CDR3 DNA, CDR3 protein. D genes are given only for firm matches. Size is stated for part of the rows, as once, few or many counts, or as a class when the clone is expanded.

TRBV9	TRBJ1-2	NA	many	TGTGCCAGCAGCGTAATACAGAACTATGGCTACACCTTC	CASSVIQNYGYTF
TRBV5-6	TRBJ1-4	NA	few	TGTGCCAGCAGCTTCAGGCCTACCCTGGGCGAAAAACTGTTTTTT	CASSFRPTLGEKLFF
TRBV13	TRBJ1-3	NA	few	TGTGCCAGCAGCCACTTAAAGGGGGGGAGAGATGGAAACACCATATATTTT	CASSHLKGGRDGNTIYF
TRBV5-1	TRBJ1-1	NA	few	TGCGCCAGCAGCCAACCTTTCGGGGGGGGCACTGAAGCTTTCTTT	CASSQPFGGGTEAFF
TRBV7-2	TRBJ2-1	NA	few	TGTGCCAGCAGCTTAGGACAGCAGCAGTTCTTC	CASSLGQQQFF
TRBV12-3/TRBV12-4	TRBJ2-3	NA	few	TGTGCCAGCAGGCGCGGGGGCTTGAGCACAGATACGCAGTATTTT	CASRRGGLSTDTQYF
TRBV6-5	TRBJ2-7	NA	few	TGTGCCAGCAGTTACAGGGGACCCCTCCCTCTTAGGGCCTACGAGCAGTACTTC	CASSYRGPLPLRAYEQYF
TRBV13	TRBJ2-7	NA	NA	TGTGCCAGCAGCTTAGCCCGGGACTTCTCCTACGAGCAGTACTTC	CASSLARDFSYEQYF
TRBV29-1	TRBJ1-1	NA	few	TGCAGCGCCGGTGGGGCCAACATTGAAGCTTTCTTT	CSAGGANIEAFF
TRBV7-9	TRBJ2-6	NA	few	TGTGCCAGCAGCTTCTGGAACTCTGGGGCCAACGTCCTGACTTTC	CASSFWNSGANVLTF
TRBV4-2	TRBJ1-5	NA	NA	TGTGCCAGCAGCCAAGGACGTCAGGGTACAAATCAGCCCCAGCATTTT	CASSQGRQGTNQPQHF
TRBV20-1	TRBJ2-1	NA	NA	TGCAGTGGTAGAGGAGGGAATTCCTACAATGAGCAGTTCTTC	CSGRGGNSYNEQFF
TRBV7-7	TRBJ2-5	TRBD2	NA	TGTGCTAGCAGCTTAGCGGGGGGTAACTCGCTCGAGACCCAGTACTTC	CASSLAGGNSLETQYF
TRBV27	TRBJ2-6	NA	few	TGTGCCAGCAGTTTTCTTAGGGGCTCTGGGGCCAACGTCCTGACTTTC	CASSFLRGSGANVLTF
TRBV4-2	TRBJ1-5	NA	many	TGTGCCAGCAGCCAAGGCCCATTGATGGGACGGAATCAGCCCCAGCATTTT	CASSQGPLMGRNQPQHF
TRBV4-1	TRBJ2-7	TRBD2	few	TGCGCCAGCAGCCAGCGTCCACCGCGGGACACCGGGACTAGCGGGGCCTACGAGCAGTACTTC	CASSQRPPRDTGTSGAYEQYF
TRBV12-3/TRBV12-4	TRBJ2-3	TRBD2	NA	TGTGCCAGCAGTATCGAGACTAGCGGGGGTAGCACAGATACGCAGTATTTT	CASSIETSGGSTDTQYF
TRBV14	TRBJ1-2	NA	few	TGTGCCAGCAGCCAAGAACGCTTCGGTTATGGCTACACCTTC	CASSQERFGYGYTF
TRBV6-2/TRBV6-3	TRBJ1-5	NA	NA	TGTGCCAGCAGTAGGGACGCAAGCATGGGAGGTAATCAGCCCCAGCATTTT	CASSRDASMGGNQPQHF
TRBV28	TRBJ2-7	NA	few	TGTGCCAGCAGTTTCGATACCTCCTACGAGCAGTACTTC	CASSFDTSYEQYF